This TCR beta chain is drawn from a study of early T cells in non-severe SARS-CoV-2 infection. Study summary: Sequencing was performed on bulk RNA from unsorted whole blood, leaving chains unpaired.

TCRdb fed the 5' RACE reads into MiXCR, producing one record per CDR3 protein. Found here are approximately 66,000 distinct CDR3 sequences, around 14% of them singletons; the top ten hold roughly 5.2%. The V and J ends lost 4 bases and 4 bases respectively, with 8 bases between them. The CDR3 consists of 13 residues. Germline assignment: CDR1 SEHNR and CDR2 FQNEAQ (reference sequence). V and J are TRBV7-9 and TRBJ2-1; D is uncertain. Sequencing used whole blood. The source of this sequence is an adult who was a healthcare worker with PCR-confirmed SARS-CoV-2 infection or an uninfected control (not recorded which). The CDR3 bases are TGTGCCAGCAGCTACGGCAATTACAATGAGCAGTTCTTC. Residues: CASSYGNYNEQFF.